The 24 T cell receptor beta chains below were found in one sample sequenced in a study of blood T cell repertoires in COVID-19. Method: immunoSEQ multiplex PCR; TCRdb's copy keeps in-frame clones and lacks some. The top ten clones hold approximately 10% of a sample with roughly 68,000 clones, 65% to 85% of them seen once. Material for sequencing was peripheral blood. These receptors were obtained from a woman in her 50s with acute or convalescent COVID-19.

V gene TRBV5-1 combines with J gene TRBJ1-1; 7 bases line up with TRBD1. This CDR3 spans 16 amino acids. CDR1 and CDR2 from the germline V gene are SGHRS and YFSETQ. The junction had 7 bases not matched to a gene; V was cut back by 2 bases and J by 0 bases. The CDR3 is CASSFGQETLNTEAFF. CDR3 sequence (DNA): TGCGCCAGCAGCTTTGGACAGGAGACCTTGAACACTGAAGCTTTCTTT.

This clone occurred once. This chain links TRBV7-6 with TRBJ2-3, with TRBD2 matching over 12 bases. This CDR3 comprises 15 residues. V trimming: 5 bases; J trimming: 5 bases; junction bases outside the gene matches: 5. Per germline, CDR1 SGHVS and CDR2 FNYEAQ. The CDR3: CASSQLAGGVDTQYF. As DNA, the CDR3 is TGTGCCAGCAGCCAACTAGCGGGGGGCGTAGATACGCAGTATTTT. The whole variable domain, remainder taken from reference TRBV7-6 and TRBJ2-3, is GAGVSQSPRYKVTKRGQDVALRCDPISGHVSLYWYRQALGQGPEFLTYFNYEAQQDKSGLPNDRFSAERPEGSISTLTIQRTEQRDSAMYRCASSQLAGGVDTQYFGPGTRLTVL.

This chain uses TRBV27 with TRBJ1-6; 7 nucleotides match TRBD1. The ends lost 8 bases at V and 3 bases at J; junction bases unmatched: 4. CDR3 length equals 14 residues. The germline gives CDR1 MNHEY, CDR2 SMNVEV (reference sequence). CDR3 sequence reads: CASAGTVYNSPLHF. CDR3 DNA: TGTGCCAGCGCGGGGACAGTCTATAATTCACCCCTCCACTTT.

In DNA form, the CDR3 reads TGTGCCAGCAGCCAGACAGGGCAGCCCTACAATGAGCAGTTCTTC. Its translation: CASSQTGQPYNEQFF. The chain carries TRBV11-2 and TRBJ2-1, with 7 bases aligning to TRBD1. The CDR3 is 15 amino acids. Losses at the gene ends were 5 bases for V and 2 bases for J; bases not matched to a gene: 6. Germline CDR1 and CDR2: SGHAT and FQNNGV.

This rearrangement joins TRBV10-1 to TRBJ2-5; 9 bases are a match to TRBD2. J lost 5 bases, V lost 0 bases, and 10 bases had no gene match. The CDR3 is 17 amino acids. From germline, CDR1 is WNHNN and CDR2 SYGVQD (reference sequence). CDR3 bases: TGCGCCAGCAGTGAGTCGTCAGCGGGGGGCCCACAGGAGACCCAGTACTTC. It specifies CASSESSAGGPQETQYF.

The chain recombines TRBV21-1 with TRBJ2-2; TRBD1, the D gene given by the table, was not confirmed from the DNA. TRBV21-1 is recorded as a pseudogene. This CDR3 region has 15 residues. CDR3 nucleotide sequence: TGTGCCAGCAGCAAAGAGGACAGGGTGGCCGGGGAGCTGTTTTTT. Translation gives CASSKEDRVAGELFF.

V and J are TRBV4-3 and TRBJ2-1, with 9 bases identical to TRBD2. V dropped 0 bases and J dropped 5; count of bases not matched to a gene: 8. CDR1 is LGHNA, CDR2 YSLEER, per germline. The CDR3 contains 17 residues. CDR3 amino acids: CASSQDPASGEDNEQFF. CDR3 sequence (DNA): TGCGCCAGCAGCCAAGACCCCGCTAGCGGGGAGGACAATGAGCAGTTCTTC.

V and J are TRBV4-3 and TRBJ2-7; 16 bases align to TRBD2. Germline CDR1 and CDR2: LGHNA and YSLEER. With 4 bases clipped from V and 2 bases from J, the junction kept 8 bases outside the gene matches. CDR3 length equals 18 residues. Here the CDR3 reads CASSRGGTSGRDPYEQYF. The CDR3 coding sequence is TGCGCCAGCAGCCGAGGCGGGACTAGCGGGAGGGACCCCTACGAGCAGTACTTC.

Regarding this clone: Additional DNA sequences in this sample encode the identical CDR3. V gene TRBV7-6 combines with J gene TRBJ1-1, with D perhaps matching TRBD1 (5 bases). The V and J ends lost 1 base and 1 base respectively, with 10 bases between them. CDR3 size: 15 residues. Per germline, CDR1 SGHVS and CDR2 FNYEAQ. The CDR3 sequence: CASSLGGVRNTEAFF. The CDR3 coding sequence is TGTGCCAGCAGCTTAGGGGGCGTGAGGAACACTGAAGCTTTCTTT.

The CDR3 protein is CASRSGQTSNQPQHF. CDR3 bases: TGTGCCAGTAGGTCGGGTCAGACTAGCAATCAGCCCCAGCATTTT. The chain combines TRBV19 with TRBJ1-5; D remains ambiguous. The CDR3 is 15 amino acids. CDR1 is LNHDA and CDR2 is SQIVND in the germline V gene (reference sequence). Trimming removed 6 bases at V and 0 bases at J, with 12 bases between.

The chain recombines TRBV24-1 with TRBJ2-2; TRBD2 aligns across 13 bases. Germline V gene sequence: CDR1 KGHDR, CDR2 SFDVKD. The CDR3 length is 16 residues. Germline trimming cut 4 bases from V and 6 bases from J; bases unmatched to any gene: 4. The CDR3 sequence: CATSDPTSGRAGELFF. CDR3 DNA sequence: TGTGCCACCAGTGACCCCACTAGCGGGAGGGCCGGGGAGCTGTTTTTT.

The chain combines TRBV5-1 with TRBJ2-1; 9 bases are a match to TRBD2. Germline values: CDR1 SGHRS, CDR2 YFSETQ. J was trimmed by 8 bases and V by 4 bases; bases with no gene match: 10. CDR3 length equals 15 residues. The CDR3, as DNA: TGCGCCAGCAGCCCGGAAGGCGGGGGGGGTCATGAGCAGTTCTTC. This translates into CASSPEGGGGHEQFF.

This clone showed up just once. The chain couples TRBV7-2 to TRBJ2-4; TRBD1 agrees at 9 bases. The CDR3 is 19 amino acids. V was clipped by 5 bases and J by 2 bases; unmatched bases: 16. Germline V lookup: CDR1 SGHTA, CDR2 FQGNSA. DNA for the CDR3: TGTGCCAGCAGCGGGCCGGGACAGGGATTCCGGCTATCCAAAAACATTCAGTACTTC. Translating it yields CASSGPGQGFRLSKNIQYF.

The rearrangement uses TRBV7-7 and TRBJ2-2, with TRBD2 as a possible D gene (6 bases). The CDR3 loop spans 14 amino acids. V was cut by 5 bases and J by 3 bases, with 10 bases left in between. CDR1 is SSHAT and CDR2 is FNYEAQ in the germline V gene (reference sequence). The CDR3: CASSRDSHTGELFF. In DNA, the CDR3 is TGTGCCAGCAGCCGGGACTCACACACCGGGGAGCTGTTTTTT.

This chain joins TRBV19 and TRBJ1-2, with D hard to call. CDR1 and CDR2 (germline): LNHDA, SQIVND (reference sequence). Trimming removed 3 bases at V and 3 bases at J, with 17 bases between. The CDR3 has 16 residues. The chain's CDR3 is CASSIAWREWDYGYTF. The CDR3 DNA follows: TGTGCCAGTAGTATTGCTTGGAGGGAATGGGACTATGGCTACACCTTC.

This chain's CDR3 is CASGFQGTETQYF. The CDR3 bases are TGTGCCAGCGGATTCCAGGGGACGGAGACCCAGTACTTC. The V and J genes are TRBV6-5 and TRBJ2-5; tentative D call: TRBD1 (6 bases). The CDR3 is 13 amino acids. The germline V gene has CDR1 MNHEY and CDR2 SVGAGI. V gave up 8 bases and J gave up 5 bases, with 15 bases separating them.

The chain carries TRBV19 and TRBJ2-5; 7 bases match TRBD2. Germline CDR1 and CDR2: LNHDA and SQIVND (reference sequence). This CDR3 comprises 15 residues. The J segment lost 1 base and the V segment lost 4 bases, leaving 6 bases of the junction unmatched. CDR3 sequence reads: CASSRLAAPQETQYF. Written as DNA, the CDR3 is TGTGCCAGTAGTAGGCTAGCGGCACCCCAAGAGACCCAGTACTTC.

V is TRBV12-3 or TRBV12-4 and J is TRBJ2-1; D remains ambiguous. The CDR3 consists of 13 residues. Trimming cost V 6 bases and J 3 bases, with 9 bases left between them. The CDR3 reads CASSPRFYNEQFF. The CDR3 DNA reads TGTGCCAGCAGCCCTCGTTTCTACAATGAGCAGTTCTTC.

The chain is built from TRBV28 and TRBJ2-1; D gene unclear. The CDR3 spans 15 residues. Looked up from germline, CDR1 is MDHEN and CDR2 is SYDVKM. Trimming removed 3 bases from V and 6 bases from J, with 15 bases in between. CDR3 loop: CASSFFVLGSNEQFF. CDR3 DNA sequence: TGTGCCAGCAGTTTTTTCGTCCTCGGGTCCAATGAGCAGTTCTTC.

V and J are TRBV27 and TRBJ2-1; 13 bases map to TRBD2. J gave up 6 bases and V 6 bases, and 5 bases lay outside the gene matches. Looked up from germline, CDR1 is MNHEY and CDR2 is SMNVEV (reference sequence). The CDR3 has 15 residues. CDR3 coding DNA: TGTGCCAGCAGGCTGGGGACTAGCGGGACCAATGAGCAGTTCTTC. Translation: CASRLGTSGTNEQFF.

This clone was picked up a small number of times. This sequence joins TRBV5-4 and TRBJ1-3; D not certain. The CDR3 runs 13 residues. CDR1 is SGHNT, CDR2 YYREEE, per germline (reference sequence). Trimming pared 2 bases from V and 0 bases from J, leaving 3 bases between. The CDR3 DNA sequence: TGTGCCAGCAGCTTCAGCTCTGGAAACACCATATATTTT. It translates to CASSFSSGNTIYF.

The V call is TRBV7-8, the J call TRBJ2-1; 10 bases map to TRBD2. V shed 3 bases and J 9 bases; nucleotides not matched to a gene: 11. Per the germline V gene, CDR1 is SGHVS and CDR2 is FQNEAQ. The CDR3 loop spans 16 amino acids. DNA for the CDR3: TGTGCCAGCAGCTTTACTAGCGGGGTAACGCCCAGTGAGCAGTTCTTC. Encoded protein: CASSFTSGVTPSEQFF.

The genes are TRBV30 and TRBJ2-5; D is perhaps TRBD2 (7 bases). V dropped 0 bases and J dropped 1 base, with 12 bases sitting between them. CDR1 GTSNPN and CDR2 SVGIG come from the germline V gene (reference sequence). This CDR3 is built from 15 residues. The CDR3 DNA follows: TGTGCCTGGAGTGTCGCCGCGGGGGCCCAAGAGACCCAGTACTTC. This gives the protein CAWSVAAGAQETQYF.

V usage is TRBV20-1 and J usage is TRBJ1-6, with 9 nucleotides matching TRBD1. Germline CDR1 is DFQATT and CDR2 is SNEGSKA (reference sequence). CDR3 length: 14 residues. Trimming at V came to 3 bases and at J to 7 bases, leaving 4 bases not matched to a gene. The chain's CDR3 is CSASWTGDNSPLHF. In DNA, the CDR3 is TGCAGTGCTAGTTGGACAGGGGACAATTCACCCCTCCACTTT.